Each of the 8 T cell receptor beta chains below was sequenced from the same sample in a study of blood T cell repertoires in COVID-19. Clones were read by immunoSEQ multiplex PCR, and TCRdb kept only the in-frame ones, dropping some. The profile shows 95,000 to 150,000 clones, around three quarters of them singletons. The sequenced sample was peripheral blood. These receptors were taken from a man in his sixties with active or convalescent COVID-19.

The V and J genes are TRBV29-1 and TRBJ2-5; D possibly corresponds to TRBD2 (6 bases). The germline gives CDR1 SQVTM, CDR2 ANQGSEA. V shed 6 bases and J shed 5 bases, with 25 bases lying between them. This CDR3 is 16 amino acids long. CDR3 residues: CSVGDAVLAARETQYF. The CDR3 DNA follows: TGCAGCGTGGGGGACGCGGTTTTAGCGGCGAGGGAGACCCAGTACTTC.

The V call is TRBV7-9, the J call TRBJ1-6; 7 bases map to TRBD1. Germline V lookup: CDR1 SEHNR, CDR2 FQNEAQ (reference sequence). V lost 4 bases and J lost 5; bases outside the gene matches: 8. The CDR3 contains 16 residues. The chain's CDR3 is CASSYRRDRNNSPLHF. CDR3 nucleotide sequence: TGTGCCAGCAGCTACCGCCGGGACAGAAATAATTCACCCCTCCACTTT.

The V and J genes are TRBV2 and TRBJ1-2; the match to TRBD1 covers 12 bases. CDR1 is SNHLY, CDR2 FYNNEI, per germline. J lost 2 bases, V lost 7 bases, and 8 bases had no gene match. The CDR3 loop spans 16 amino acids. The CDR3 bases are TGTGCCAGCACCCGAGGGACAGGGGGCGGGAACTATGGCTACACCTTC. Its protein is CASTRGTGGGNYGYTF.

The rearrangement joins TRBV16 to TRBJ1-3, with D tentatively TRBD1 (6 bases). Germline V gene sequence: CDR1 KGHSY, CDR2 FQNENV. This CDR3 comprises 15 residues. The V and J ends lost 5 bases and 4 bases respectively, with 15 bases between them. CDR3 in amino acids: CASSGNRGAGNTIYF. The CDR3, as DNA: TGTGCCAGCAGCGGAAACCGGGGGGCCGGAAACACCATATATTTT. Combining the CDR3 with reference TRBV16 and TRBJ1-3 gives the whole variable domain GEEVAQTPKHLVRGEGQKAKLYCAPIKGHSYVFWYQQVLKNEFKFLISFQNENVFDETGMPKERFSAKCLPNSPCSLEIQATKLEDSAVYFCASSGNRGAGNTIYFGEGSWLTVV.

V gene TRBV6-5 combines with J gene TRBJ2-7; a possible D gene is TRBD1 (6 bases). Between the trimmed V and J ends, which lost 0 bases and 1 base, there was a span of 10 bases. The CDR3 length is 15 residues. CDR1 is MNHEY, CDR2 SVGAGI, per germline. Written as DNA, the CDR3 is TGTGCCAGCAGTTACTCCCAGGGGTTATCCTACGAGCAGTACTTC. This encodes CASSYSQGLSYEQYF.

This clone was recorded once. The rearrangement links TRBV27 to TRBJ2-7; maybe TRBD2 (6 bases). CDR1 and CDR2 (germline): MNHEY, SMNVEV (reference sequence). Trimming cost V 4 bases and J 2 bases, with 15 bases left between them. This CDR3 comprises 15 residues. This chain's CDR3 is CASSSLTGVPYEQYF. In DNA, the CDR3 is TGTGCCAGCAGTTCCCTAACGGGAGTTCCCTACGAGCAGTACTTC.

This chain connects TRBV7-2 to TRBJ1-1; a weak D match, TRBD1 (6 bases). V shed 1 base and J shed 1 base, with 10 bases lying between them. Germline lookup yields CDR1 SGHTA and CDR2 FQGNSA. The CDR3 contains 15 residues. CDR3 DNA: TGTGCCAGCAGCTTAGTAGCCAGGGGGAACACTGAAGCTTTCTTT. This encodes CASSLVARGNTEAFF.

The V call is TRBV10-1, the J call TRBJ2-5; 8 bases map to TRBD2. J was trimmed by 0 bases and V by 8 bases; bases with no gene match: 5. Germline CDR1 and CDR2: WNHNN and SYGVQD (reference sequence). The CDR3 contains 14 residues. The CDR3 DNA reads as TGCGCCAGCCCTCCGACTAGCGACCAAGAGACCCAGTACTTC. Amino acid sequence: CASPPTSDQETQYF.